This T cell receptor (beta chain) was captured in a study of cytomegalovirus exposure and HLA in healthy donors. In the PCR, 60 Vbeta and 13 Jbeta primers were used. Sequenced by immunoSEQ multiplex PCR; TCRdb stores in-frame clones only, minus some. The table records about 180,000 clones, 82% of them present only once. The CDR3 is 13 residues long. Deletions cut 5 bases from V and 2 bases from J, with 6 bases between. Looked up from germline, CDR1 is SGHAT and CDR2 is FQNNGV. Sequenced material: PBMCs. This rearrangement joins TRBV11-2 to TRBJ2-2; D remains ambiguous. The sequence was collected from a man aged 35-49 years in good health and CMV-seronegative. The CDR3 DNA reads TGTGCCAGCAGCACAAGTAACACCGGGGAGCTGTTTTTT. Residues: CASSTSNTGELFF.